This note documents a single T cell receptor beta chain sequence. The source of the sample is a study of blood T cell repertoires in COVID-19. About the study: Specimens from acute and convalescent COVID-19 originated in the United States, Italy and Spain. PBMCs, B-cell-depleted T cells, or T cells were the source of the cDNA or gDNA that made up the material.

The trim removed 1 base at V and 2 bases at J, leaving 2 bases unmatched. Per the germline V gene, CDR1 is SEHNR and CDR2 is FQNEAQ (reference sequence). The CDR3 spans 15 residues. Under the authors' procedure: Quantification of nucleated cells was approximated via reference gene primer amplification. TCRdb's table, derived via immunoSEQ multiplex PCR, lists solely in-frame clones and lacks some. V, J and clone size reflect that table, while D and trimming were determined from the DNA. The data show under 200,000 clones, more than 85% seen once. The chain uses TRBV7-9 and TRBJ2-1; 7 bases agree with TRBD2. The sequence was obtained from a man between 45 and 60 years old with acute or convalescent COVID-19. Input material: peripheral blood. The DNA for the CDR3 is TGTGCCAGCAGCTTAGGGAGCGGGACCTACAATGAGCAGTTCTTC. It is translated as CASSLGSGTYNEQFF.